Listed below are T cell receptor beta chains from one sample, sequenced in a study of blood T cell repertoires in COVID-19. Data came from immunoSEQ multiplex PCR; TCRdb stores just in-frame clones and leaves some out. The sample carries fewer than 100,000 clones, roughly 90% recorded once. The specimen sequenced was peripheral blood. Receptors were obtained from a man older than 75 in a cohort sampled during active COVID-19. CDR3s include the opening cysteine and the closing phenylalanine or tryptophan. Each record gives: D gene, J gene, V gene, clone size, CDR3 protein, CDR3 DNA. The D gene is left open where the match is weak. The listing skips clone size in some rows; elsewhere it reads once, few, many or a size class.

. TRBJ1-2 TRBV2 . CASSSSYRGLNYGYTF .
. TRBJ2-1 TRBV5-6 . CASREVHVYNEQFF TGTGCCAGCAGAGAGGTCCACGTTTACAATGAGCAGTTCTTC
. TRBJ1-4 TRBV20-1 . CSASELGNNEKLFF TGCAGTGCTAGTGAGCTGGGCAATAATGAAAAACTGTTTTTT
TRBD1 TRBJ2-5 TRBV2 . CASSDDRGRETQYF TGTGCCAGCAGTGACGACAGGGGGAGAGAGACCCAGTACTTC
TRBD2 TRBJ2-5 TRBV5-4 . CASSPGGIQETQYF TGTGCCAGCAGCCCGGGGGGGATCCAAGAGACCCAGTACTTC
. TRBJ2-3 TRBV5-4 . CASSHKAGNTQYF TGTGCCAGCAGCCACAAGGCGGGGAATACGCAGTATTTT
. TRBJ1-2 TRBV12-5 . CASGSRRGRRGYTF TGTGCTAGTGGTTCCCGCAGGGGCCGACGGGGCTACACCTTC
TRBD1 TRBJ2-5 TRBV5-1 . CASSRDRVVETQYF TGCGCCAGCAGCCGGGACAGGGTCGTGGAGACCCAGTACTTC
TRBD2 TRBJ2-3 TRBV6-1 . CASSEARLAGTDTQYF TGTGCCAGCAGTGAAGCGCGGCTAGCGGGCACAGATACGCAGTATTTT
. TRBJ1-5 TRBV2 . CASSEARRPNQPQHF TGTGCCAGCAGTGAGGCAAGGAGGCCCAATCAGCCCCAGCATTTT
. TRBJ2-5 TRBV4-1 . CASSHPLFGETQYF TGCGCCAGCAGCCACCCACTATTCGGAGAGACCCAGTACTTC
. TRBJ2-3 TRBV5-1 few CASSGTHGMGTDTQYF TGCGCCAGCAGCGGAACCCACGGGATGGGCACAGATACGCAGTATTTT
TRBD1 TRBJ1-2 TRBV6-5 . CASRRTGSGYTF TGTGCCAGCAGACGGACAGGCTCTGGCTACACCTTC
. TRBJ2-7 TRBV7-6 . CASSLGLGGARYEQYF TGTGCCAGCAGCTTAGGATTGGGGGGGGCGCGTTACGAGCAGTACTTC
TRBD2 TRBJ2-3 TRBV5-6 few CASSYLGGSPDTQYF TGTGCCAGCAGCTACTTGGGGGGGAGCCCAGATACGCAGTATTTT
. TRBJ1-5 TRBV2 . CASSEARSGSGPQHF TGTGCCAGCAGTGAAGCGCGGTCCGGGTCGGGGCCCCAGCATTTT
TRBD1 TRBJ2-1 TRBV19 . CASSKVGTGLREQFF TGTGCCAGTAGTAAGGTCGGGACAGGGCTCAGAGAGCAGTTCTTC
. TRBJ1-1 TRBV6-1 . CASSEQGRNTEAFF TGTGCCAGCAGTGAACAGGGTAGAAACACTGAAGCTTTCTTT
. TRBJ2-7 TRBV11-2 few CASSLALYSYEQYF TGTGCCAGCAGCTTAGCCCTATACTCCTACGAGCAGTACTTC
. TRBJ1-5 TRBV19 . CASSIGAGALGNQPQHF TGTGCCAGTAGTATCGGGGCGGGGGCGTTGGGCAATCAGCCCCAGCATTTT
. TRBJ1-1 TRBV9 . CASSVTPRTEAFF TGTGCCAGCAGCGTCACTCCGAGGACTGAAGCTTTCTTT
TRBD1 TRBJ2-5 TRBV19 . CASTQGQGQETQYF TGTGCCAGTACCCAGGGACAGGGGCAAGAGACCCAGTACTTC
TRBD2 TRBJ2-5 TRBV28 . CASRTSGGETQYF TGTGCTTCAAGGACTAGCGGGGGTGAGACCCAGTACTTC
. TRBJ2-3 TRBV5-1 once CASSLTGQEGDTQYF TGCGCCAGCAGCTTGACGGGGCAGGAGGGGGATACGCAGTATTTT
. TRBJ2-6 TRBV6-5 . CASLDTSGANVLTF TGTGCCAGCCTGGACACCTCTGGGGCCAACGTCCTGACTTTC
TRBD1 TRBJ1-6 TRBV5-1 . CASSIGTGENSPLHF TGCGCCAGCAGCATCGGGACAGGGGAGAATTCACCCCTCCACTTT
. TRBJ2-7 TRBV5-1 few CASSLVGESSEQYF TGCGCCAGCAGCTTGGTAGGGGAAAGCTCCGAGCAGTACTTC
TRBD1 TRBJ2-3 TRBV27 . CATRTGTSTDTQYF TGTGCCACCCGGACAGGGACTAGCACAGATACGCAGTATTTT
. TRBJ2-1 TRBV5-5 . CASSFEARVYNEQFF TGTGCCAGCAGCTTCGAAGCGAGGGTCTACAATGAGCAGTTCTTC
. TRBJ2-5 TRBV7-2 . CASSLADRRETQYF TGTGCCAGCAGCTTAGCGGACAGAAGGGAGACCCAGTACTTC
TRBD1 TRBJ1-6 TRBV19 . CASSPTGYNSPLHF TGTGCCAGTAGCCCGACAGGGTACAATTCACCCCTCCACTTT
. TRBJ2-3 TRBV29-1 . CSVEDLGRFGTDTQYF TGCAGCGTTGAAGATCTCGGCAGGTTCGGCACAGATACGCAGTATTTT
. TRBJ1-2 TRBV5-1 . CASSLEGVYGYTF TGCGCCAGCAGCTTGGAAGGGGTCTATGGCTACACCTTC
. TRBJ1-6 TRBV10-3 many CAAGGQGAINSPLHF TGTGCCGCCGGGGGGCAGGGAGCGATTAATTCACCCCTCCACTTT
TRBD1 TRBJ1-1 TRBV2 many CASSRLGTGANTEAFF TGTGCCAGCAGCCGACTGGGGACAGGGGCGAACACTGAAGCTTTCTTT
. TRBJ1-3 TRBV6-6 . CASSYGQGGNTIYF TGTGCCAGCAGTTATGGGCAGGGCGGAAACACCATATATTTT
. TRBJ2-3 TRBV5-4 . CASSLDSHTQYF TGTGCCAGCAGCTTGGACAGTCATACGCAGTATTTT
TRBD1 TRBJ2-2 TRBV5-4 . CASSFGQGNTGELFF TGTGCCAGCAGCTTCGGACAGGGGAACACCGGGGAGCTGTTTTTT
. TRBJ1-1 TRBV7-9 . CASSENRGTHTEAFF TGTGCCAGCAGCGAAAACCGGGGAACACACACTGAAGCTTTCTTT
TRBD1 TRBJ1-4 TRBV19 . CASSPPRDRISTNEKLFF TGTGCCAGTAGTCCCCCCCGGGACAGGATCTCAACTAATGAAAAACTGTTTTTT
. TRBJ2-3 TRBV18 . CASSPIYLQGTSTDTQYF TGTGCCAGCTCACCAATCTACTTACAGGGCACTAGCACAGATACGCAGTATTTT
. TRBJ1-1 TRBV27 . CASSLKEPSRAAEAFF TGTGCCAGCAGTTTAAAAGAGCCCTCACGAGCCGCTGAAGCTTTCTTT
. TRBJ2-1 TRBV19 . CASKRDSLLNEQFF TGTGCCAGTAAAAGGGACTCCCTCCTGAATGAGCAGTTCTTC
. TRBJ1-1 TRBV25-1 . CASSEFGGRARAFF TGTGCCAGCAGTGAATTTGGGGGGAGGGCACGGGCTTTCTTT
TRBD2 TRBJ2-1 TRBV4-3 . CASSQDGLAGGGYNEQFF TGCGCCAGCAGCCAGGATGGACTAGCGGGGGGAGGATACAATGAGCAGTTCTTC
TRBD2 TRBJ2-3 TRBV7-2 . CASSKAGGGTDTQYF TGTGCCAGCAGCAAAGCGGGGGGGGGCACAGATACGCAGTATTTT
TRBD2 TRBJ2-3 TRBV7-8 . CASSVALGLAESTDTQYF TGTGCCAGCAGCGTTGCGCTGGGACTAGCGGAAAGCACAGATACGCAGTATTTT
TRBD2 TRBJ2-1 TRBV7-2 . CASSLNRGGSNEQFF TGTGCCAGCAGCCTTAATCGCGGGGGGTCCAATGAGCAGTTCTTC
TRBD1 TRBJ2-7 TRBV25-1 . CASSAHPGQVMGYEQYF TGTGCCAGCAGCGCTCACCCCGGACAGGTAATGGGCTACGAGCAGTACTTC